The T cell receptor beta chain described here comes from a study of regulatory T cells in long-lasting Graves disease. The time point was: newly diagnosed GD, antithyroid drugs for less than 3 months. TCR sequences were obtained from RNA taken from PBMCs. At least ten counts were recorded for this clonotype. Its cognate antigen is unknown. The study's findings and limits: Persistent patients shared some 2,900 public clonotypes among themselves. Newly diagnosed patients shared fewer, at nearly 1,000.

Germline V gene sequence: CDR1 DFQATT, CDR2 SNEGSKA (reference sequence). Trimming at V came to 1 base and at J to 2 bases, leaving 4 bases not matched to a gene. The CDR3 is made up of 16 amino acids. Libraries of TCR beta came from iRepertoire HTBI primers plus Arm-PCR of CDR3 regions. TCRdb reprocessed the multiplex PCR reads via MiXCR and lists one record per CDR3 protein. The sample lists approximately 470,000 distinct CDR3 sequences, 16% occurring once. This sample was also put to use in a study of T cells in Graves' hyperthyroidism and ophthalmopathy. From that paper: The HTBI primer set drove a first-round RT-PCR of the TCR CDR3. Most thyroid-expanded clonotypes above 0.001 were also found in blood.

The receptor was isolated from a man aged 35-49 years with Graves disease. This material consisted of peripheral blood mononuclear cells (PBMCs), taken at new diagnosis, from a patient treated with antithyroid drugs. This chain uses TRBV20-1 with TRBJ2-1; 11 bases line up with TRBD2. CDR3 loop: CSARGGTSGAYNEQFF. The CDR3 region has the DNA TGCAGTGCTAGAGGCGGGACTAGCGGAGCCTACAATGAGCAGTTCTTC.